A selection of T cell receptor beta chains follows, all from one sample in a study of cytomegalovirus exposure and HLA in healthy donors. Some clones are missing from TCRdb's copy, which holds only in-frame ones; the method was immunoSEQ multiplex PCR. The sample contains some 180,000 clones, 75% to 85% of which appear only once. The sample taken for sequencing was PBMCs. Receptor source: a man aged 18 to 29 in good health and CMV-seronegative. The CDR3 runs from the conserved cysteine through the conserved F or W. A D gene is named only where the DNA matches it firmly. Part of the rows lack a size; the others show once, few, many or a class for expanded clones.

CDR3 protein: CASSMGQGVVWEKLFF
CDR3 DNA: TGTGCCAGTAGTATGGGACAGGGGGTTGTTTGGGAAAAACTGTTTTTT
clone size: -
V gene: TRBV19
D gene: TRBD1
J gene: TRBJ1-4

CDR3 protein: CASSYYRGRDSPLHF
CDR3 DNA: TGTGCCAGCAGCTATTACAGGGGGCGAGATTCACCCCTCCACTTT
clone size: -
V gene: TRBV27
D gene: TRBD1
J gene: TRBJ1-6

CDR3 protein: CASADFPQVSNQPQHF
CDR3 DNA: TGTGCCAGCGCAGATTTTCCACAGGTTAGCAATCAGCCCCAGCATTTT
clone size: -
V gene: TRBV2
D gene: -
J gene: TRBJ1-5

CDR3 protein: CASSYNGVRGTGELFF
CDR3 DNA: TGTGCCAGCAGTTACAACGGGGTCAGGGGCACCGGGGAGCTGTTTTTT
clone size: -
V gene: TRBV6-5
D gene: -
J gene: TRBJ2-2

CDR3 protein: CASSVNYEQYF
CDR3 DNA: TGTGCCAGCAGTGTTAACTACGAGCAGTACTTC
clone size: -
V gene: TRBV2
D gene: -
J gene: TRBJ2-7

CDR3 protein: CAWSEGQANSNQPQHF
CDR3 DNA: TGTGCCTGGAGTGAGGGGCAGGCCAATAGCAATCAGCCCCAGCATTTT
clone size: -
V gene: TRBV30
D gene: -
J gene: TRBJ1-5

CDR3 protein: CASSYIGRGYGYTF
CDR3 DNA: TGTGCCAGCAGTTACATAGGCAGGGGGTATGGCTACACCTTC
clone size: -
V gene: TRBV6-5
D gene: TRBD1
J gene: TRBJ1-2

CDR3 protein: CASSLGRLGQEATNQPQHF
CDR3 DNA: TGTGCCAGCAGCTTAGGTCGGCTAGGACAGGAGGCAACCAATCAGCCCCAGCATTTT
clone size: -
V gene: TRBV11-3
D gene: TRBD1
J gene: TRBJ1-5

CDR3 protein: CASSDSGLAGREQYF
CDR3 DNA: TGTGCCAGCAGTGATTCTGGACTAGCGGGGCGCGAGCAGTACTTC
clone size: -
V gene: TRBV25-1
D gene: TRBD2
J gene: TRBJ2-7

CDR3 protein: CAISESGQKTEAFF
CDR3 DNA: TGTGCCATCAGTGAGTCCGGACAGAAAACTGAAGCTTTCTTT
clone size: once
V gene: TRBV10-3
D gene: -
J gene: TRBJ1-1

CDR3 protein: CSVERSSGTITDTQYF
CDR3 DNA: TGCAGCGTTGAAAGGTCTAGCGGGACGATTACAGATACGCAGTATTTT
clone size: -
V gene: TRBV29-1
D gene: TRBD2
J gene: TRBJ2-3

CDR3 protein: CASSQEPWTAQGHYGYTF
CDR3 DNA: TGTGCCAGCAGCCAAGAGCCATGGACAGCCCAGGGGCATTATGGCTACACCTTC
clone size: once
V gene: TRBV4-2
D gene: -
J gene: TRBJ1-2

CDR3 protein: CASSRRQGWKSPLHF
CDR3 DNA: TGTGCCAGTAGTAGAAGACAGGGGTGGAAATCACCCCTCCACTTT
clone size: -
V gene: TRBV19
D gene: TRBD1
J gene: TRBJ1-6

CDR3 protein: CASSPGTGFGTDTQYF
CDR3 DNA: TGTGCCAGTAGTCCCGGGACAGGCTTCGGGACAGATACGCAGTATTTT
clone size: -
V gene: TRBV19
D gene: TRBD1
J gene: TRBJ2-3

CDR3 protein: CASSPNRGEVQPQHF
CDR3 DNA: TGTGCCAGCTCACCGAACAGGGGGGAGGTTCAGCCCCAGCATTTT
clone size: -
V gene: TRBV18
D gene: TRBD1
J gene: TRBJ1-5

CDR3 protein: CATSDRQAGNGETQYF
CDR3 DNA: TGTGCCACCAGCGATAGACAGGCCGGGAATGGGGAGACCCAGTACTTC
clone size: -
V gene: TRBV15
D gene: -
J gene: TRBJ2-5

CDR3 protein: CASTPRDTHTGELFF
CDR3 DNA: TGTGCCAGTACCCCACGGGACACGCACACCGGGGAGCTGTTTTTT
clone size: -
V gene: TRBV19
D gene: -
J gene: TRBJ2-2

CDR3 protein: CATSRDPRGEYDYGYTF
CDR3 DNA: TGTGCCACCAGCAGAGATCCCCGCGGAGAGTATGACTATGGCTACACCTTC
clone size: -
V gene: TRBV15
D gene: -
J gene: TRBJ1-2

CDR3 protein: CASSSRDRAEQYF
CDR3 DNA: TGTGCCAGTAGTTCCCGGGACAGGGCCGAGCAGTACTTC
clone size: -
V gene: TRBV19
D gene: TRBD1
J gene: TRBJ2-7

CDR3 protein: CASSFEPSTDTQYF
CDR3 DNA: TGTGCCAGCAGCTTCGAGCCTAGCACAGATACGCAGTATTTT
clone size: -
V gene: TRBV7-2
D gene: -
J gene: TRBJ2-3

CDR3 protein: CASRASTGIIYEQYF
CDR3 DNA: TGTGCCAGTAGGGCCTCGACAGGGATAATCTACGAGCAGTACTTC
clone size: -
V gene: TRBV19
D gene: TRBD1
J gene: TRBJ2-7

CDR3 protein: CASSLKHSNQPQHF
CDR3 DNA: TGTGCCAGCAGCCTTAAACATAGCAATCAGCCCCAGCATTTT
clone size: -
V gene: TRBV27
D gene: -
J gene: TRBJ1-5

CDR3 protein: CASSGLTGELFF
CDR3 DNA: TGTGCCAGCAGCGGGCTAACCGGGGAGCTGTTTTTT
clone size: -
V gene: TRBV5-6
D gene: -
J gene: TRBJ2-2

CDR3 protein: CAWSVDGLNTEAFF
CDR3 DNA: TGTGCCTGGAGTGTTGACGGGTTGAACACTGAAGCTTTCTTT
clone size: -
V gene: TRBV30
D gene: -
J gene: TRBJ1-1

CDR3 protein: CASSPLRSGVDTGELFF
CDR3 DNA: TGTGCCAGCTCACCATTAAGGAGCGGGGTGGACACCGGGGAGCTGTTTTTT
clone size: few
V gene: TRBV18
D gene: TRBD2
J gene: TRBJ2-2

CDR3 protein: CASSEWTGIEQFF
CDR3 DNA: TGTGCCAGCAGTGAATGGACAGGGATTGAGCAGTTCTTC
clone size: -
V gene: TRBV2
D gene: TRBD1
J gene: TRBJ2-1

CDR3 protein: CASSPGLGQETQYF
CDR3 DNA: TGCGCCAGCAGCCCGGGGTTGGGGCAAGAGACCCAGTACTTC
clone size: -
V gene: TRBV4-1
D gene: -
J gene: TRBJ2-5

CDR3 protein: CASSLGPSQGADTQYF
CDR3 DNA: TGTGCCAGCAGCTTAGGTCCGAGTCAGGGCGCAGATACGCAGTATTTT
clone size: -
V gene: TRBV7-6
D gene: -
J gene: TRBJ2-3

CDR3 protein: CASSLTGHKQETQYF
CDR3 DNA: TGTGCCAGCAGCCTAACGGGACACAAACAAGAGACCCAGTACTTC
clone size: -
V gene: TRBV27
D gene: -
J gene: TRBJ2-5

CDR3 protein: CASSYSPARNEQFF
CDR3 DNA: TGTGCCAGCAGTTACTCTCCAGCGCGCAATGAGCAGTTCTTC
clone size: once
V gene: TRBV6-5
D gene: -
J gene: TRBJ2-1

CDR3 protein: CASSGLEGYNEQFF
CDR3 DNA: TGTGCCAGCTCAGGACTAGAAGGCTACAATGAGCAGTTCTTC
clone size: -
V gene: TRBV6-1
D gene: TRBD2
J gene: TRBJ2-1

CDR3 protein: CASSLGTGGLYEQYF
CDR3 DNA: TGTGCCAGCAGCTTAGGGACAGGGGGTCTCTACGAGCAGTACTTC
clone size: -
V gene: TRBV7-9
D gene: TRBD1
J gene: TRBJ2-7

CDR3 protein: CASSLSGDYGYTF
CDR3 DNA: TGCGCCAGCAGCTTATCGGGGGACTATGGCTACACCTTC
clone size: many
V gene: TRBV5-1
D gene: -
J gene: TRBJ1-2

CDR3 protein: CASSADGLAGGEQYF
CDR3 DNA: TGTGCCAGCAGTGCAGACGGACTGGCAGGGGGCGAGCAGTACTTC
clone size: -
V gene: TRBV6-1
D gene: TRBD1
J gene: TRBJ2-7

CDR3 protein: CASRKTGNSGNTIYF
CDR3 DNA: TGTGCCAGCAGAAAAACAGGGAACTCTGGAAACACCATATATTTT
clone size: -
V gene: TRBV6-5
D gene: -
J gene: TRBJ1-3

CDR3 protein: CASALPSEQFF
CDR3 DNA: TGTGCCAGCGCTCTCCCCAGTGAGCAGTTCTTC
clone size: -
V gene: TRBV2
D gene: -
J gene: TRBJ2-1

CDR3 protein: CASSALAGGSEAFF
CDR3 DNA: TGTGCCAGCAGCGCCCTGGCGGGGGGAAGTGAAGCTTTCTTT
clone size: -
V gene: TRBV7-9
D gene: -
J gene: TRBJ1-1

CDR3 protein: CASSALTNTIYF
CDR3 DNA: TGTGCCAGCAGCGCCCTAACAAACACCATATATTTT
clone size: -
V gene: TRBV9
D gene: -
J gene: TRBJ1-3

CDR3 protein: CASSFPGQSVYEQYF
CDR3 DNA: TGCGCCAGCAGCTTTCCGGGACAGTCCGTCTACGAGCAGTACTTC
clone size: -
V gene: TRBV5-1
D gene: TRBD1
J gene: TRBJ2-7

CDR3 protein: CSVEGESSNYGYTF
CDR3 DNA: TGCAGCGTTGAAGGAGAATCCTCCAACTATGGCTACACCTTC
clone size: -
V gene: TRBV29-1
D gene: -
J gene: TRBJ1-2

CDR3 protein: CATSRDRGLRANYGYTF
CDR3 DNA: TGTGCCACCAGCAGAGACCGGGGTCTGCGAGCTAACTATGGCTACACCTTC
clone size: -
V gene: TRBV15
D gene: -
J gene: TRBJ1-2

CDR3 protein: CASSPLDRGYEQYF
CDR3 DNA: TGTGCCAGCAGCCCGCTGGACAGGGGGTACGAGCAGTACTTC
clone size: -
V gene: TRBV11-2
D gene: TRBD1
J gene: TRBJ2-7